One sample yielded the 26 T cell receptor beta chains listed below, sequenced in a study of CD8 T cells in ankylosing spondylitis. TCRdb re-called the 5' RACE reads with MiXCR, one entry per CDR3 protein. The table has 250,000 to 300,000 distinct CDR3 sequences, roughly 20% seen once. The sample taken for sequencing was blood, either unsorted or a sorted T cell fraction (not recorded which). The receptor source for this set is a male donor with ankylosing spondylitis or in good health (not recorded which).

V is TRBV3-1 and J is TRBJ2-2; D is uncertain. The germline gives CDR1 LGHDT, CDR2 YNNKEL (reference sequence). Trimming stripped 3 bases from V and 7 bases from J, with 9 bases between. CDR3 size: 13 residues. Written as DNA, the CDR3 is TGTGCCAGCAGCCACGTTCGAGACGGGGAGCTGTTTTTT. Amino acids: CASSHVRDGELFF. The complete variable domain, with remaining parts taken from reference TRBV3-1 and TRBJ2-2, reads DTAVSQTPKYLVTQMGNDKSIKCEQNLGHDTMYWYKQDSKKFLKIMFSYNNKELIINETVPNRFSPKSPDKAHLNLHINSLELGDSAVYFCASSHVRDGELFFGEGSRLTVL.

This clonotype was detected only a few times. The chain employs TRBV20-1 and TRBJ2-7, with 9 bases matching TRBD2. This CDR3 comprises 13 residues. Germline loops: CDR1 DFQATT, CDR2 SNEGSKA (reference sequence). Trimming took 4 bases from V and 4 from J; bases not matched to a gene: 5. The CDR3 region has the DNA TGCAGTGCTACCCATACTAGCGGGTACGAGCAGTACGTC. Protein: CSATHTSGYEQYV.

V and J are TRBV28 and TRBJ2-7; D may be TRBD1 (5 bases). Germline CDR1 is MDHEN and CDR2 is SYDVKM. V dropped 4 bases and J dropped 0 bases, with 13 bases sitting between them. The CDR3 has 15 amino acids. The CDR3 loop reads CASSYGHRSSYEQYV. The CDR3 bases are TGTGCCAGCAGTTACGGGCACAGGAGCTCCTACGAGCAGTACGTC.

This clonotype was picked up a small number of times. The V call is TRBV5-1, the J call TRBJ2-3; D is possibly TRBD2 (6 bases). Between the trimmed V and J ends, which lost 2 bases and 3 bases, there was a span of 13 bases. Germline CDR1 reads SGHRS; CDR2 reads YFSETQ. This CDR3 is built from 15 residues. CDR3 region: CASSLEDYKTDTQYF. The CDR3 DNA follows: TGCGCCAGCAGCTTAGAGGACTACAAAACAGATACGCAGTATTTT.

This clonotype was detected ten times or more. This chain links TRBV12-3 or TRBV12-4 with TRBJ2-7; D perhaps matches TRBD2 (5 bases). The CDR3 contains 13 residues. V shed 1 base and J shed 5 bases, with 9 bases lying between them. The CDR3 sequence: CASSLGRGDEQYV. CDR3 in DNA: TGTGCCAGCAGTTTAGGTCGGGGTGACGAGCAGTACGTC.

Here the CDR3 DNA reads TGTGCCAGCAGCGGACTAGCGGGAGGCGTCTCCAATGAGCAGTTCTTC. Protein: CASSGLAGGVSNEQFF. The chain joins TRBV3-1 to TRBJ2-1, with 14 bases fitting TRBD2. V dropped 5 bases and J dropped 6; count of bases not matched to a gene: 6. This CDR3 has 16 amino acids. Germline values: CDR1 LGHDT, CDR2 YNNKEL (reference sequence).

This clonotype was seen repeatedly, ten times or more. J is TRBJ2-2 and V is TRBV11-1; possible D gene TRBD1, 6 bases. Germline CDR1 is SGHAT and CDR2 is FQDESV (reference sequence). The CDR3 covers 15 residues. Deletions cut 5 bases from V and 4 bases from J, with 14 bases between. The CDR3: CASSVDRTATGELFF. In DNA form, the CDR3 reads TGTGCCAGCAGCGTCGACCGGACAGCCACCGGGGAGCTGTTTTTT.

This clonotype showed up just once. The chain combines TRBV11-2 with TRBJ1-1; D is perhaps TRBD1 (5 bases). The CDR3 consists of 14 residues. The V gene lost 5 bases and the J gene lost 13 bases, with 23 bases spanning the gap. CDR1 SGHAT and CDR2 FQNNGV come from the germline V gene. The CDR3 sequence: CASSPGQGVTVCFF. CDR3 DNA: TGTGCCAGCAGCCCCGGACAAGGGGTCACGGTTTGTTTCTTT.

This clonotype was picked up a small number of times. The CDR3 is CASSLAGAGVYGYTF. Written as DNA, the CDR3 is TGTGCCAGCAGCTTAGCGGGGGCGGGGGTCTATGGCTACACCTTC. This rearrangement joins TRBV7-9 to TRBJ1-2, with D perhaps TRBD1 (6 bases). V dropped 0 bases and J dropped 4 bases, with 12 bases sitting between them. The CDR3 is 15 residues long. From germline, CDR1 is SEHNR and CDR2 FQNEAQ (reference sequence).

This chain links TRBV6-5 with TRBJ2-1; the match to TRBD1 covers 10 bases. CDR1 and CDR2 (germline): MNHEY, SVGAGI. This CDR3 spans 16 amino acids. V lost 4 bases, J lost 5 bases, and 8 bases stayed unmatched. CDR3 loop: CASSFRSGTGDNEQFF. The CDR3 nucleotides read TGTGCCAGCAGTTTCCGCTCCGGGACAGGGGACAATGAGCAGTTCTTC.

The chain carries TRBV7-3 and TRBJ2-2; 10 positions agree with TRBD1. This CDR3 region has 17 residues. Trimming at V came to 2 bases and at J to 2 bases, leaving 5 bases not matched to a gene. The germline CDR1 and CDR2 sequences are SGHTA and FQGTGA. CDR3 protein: CASSLLGTGENTGELFF. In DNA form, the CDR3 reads TGTGCCAGCAGCTTACTCGGGACAGGGGAAAACACCGGGGAGCTGTTTTTT.

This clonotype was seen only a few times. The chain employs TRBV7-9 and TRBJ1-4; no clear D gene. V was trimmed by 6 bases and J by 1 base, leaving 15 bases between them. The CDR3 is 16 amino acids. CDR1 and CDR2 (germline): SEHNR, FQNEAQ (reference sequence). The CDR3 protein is CASSILASGTNEKLFF. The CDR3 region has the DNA TGTGCCAGCAGTATACTGGCCTCGGGAACTAATGAAAAACTGTTTTTT.

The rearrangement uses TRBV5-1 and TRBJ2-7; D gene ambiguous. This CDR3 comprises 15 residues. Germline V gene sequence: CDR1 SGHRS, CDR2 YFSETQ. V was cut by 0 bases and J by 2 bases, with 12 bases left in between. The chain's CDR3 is CASSLGAGQAYEQYV. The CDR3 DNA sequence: TGCGCCAGCAGCTTGGGGGCAGGTCAAGCCTACGAGCAGTACGTC.

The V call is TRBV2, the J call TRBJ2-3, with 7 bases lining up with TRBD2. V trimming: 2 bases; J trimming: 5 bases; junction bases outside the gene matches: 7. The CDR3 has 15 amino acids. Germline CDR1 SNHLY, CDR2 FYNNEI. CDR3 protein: CASSELAAREDTQYF. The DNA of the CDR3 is TGTGCCAGCAGTGAACTAGCGGCCAGGGAAGATACGCAGTATTTT.

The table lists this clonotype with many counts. The CDR3 DNA follows: TGTGCCAGCAGTTTAGGGACTAGCGGGGGGGCTGAGACCCAGTACTTC. Protein product: CASSLGTSGGAETQYF. The chain is built from TRBV12-3 or TRBV12-4 and TRBJ2-5, with TRBD2 matching 15 bases. After removal of 1 base from V and 5 bases from J, the junction contained 2 bases not matched to a gene. The CDR3 loop spans 16 amino acids.

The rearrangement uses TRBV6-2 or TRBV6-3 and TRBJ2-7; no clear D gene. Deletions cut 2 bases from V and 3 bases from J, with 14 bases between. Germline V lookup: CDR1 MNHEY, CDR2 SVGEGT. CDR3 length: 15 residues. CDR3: CASSYGSSSYYEQYV. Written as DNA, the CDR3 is TGTGCCAGCAGTTACGGTTCCTCCAGTTACTACGAGCAGTACGTC.

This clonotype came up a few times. In DNA form, the CDR3 reads TGCAGTGCTTCCGGACAGAACTATGGCTACACCTTC. Its translation is CSASGQNYGYTF. The gene calls are TRBV20-1 and TRBJ1-2; a weak D match, TRBD1 (6 bases). CDR1 and CDR2 (germline): DFQATT, SNEGSKA (reference sequence). CDR3 length equals 12 residues. V shed 5 bases and J shed 2 bases, with 9 bases lying between them.

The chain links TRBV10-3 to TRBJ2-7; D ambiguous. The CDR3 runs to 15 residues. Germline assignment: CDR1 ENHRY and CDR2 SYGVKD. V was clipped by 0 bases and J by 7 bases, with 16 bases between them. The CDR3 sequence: CAISESGFLSGEQYV. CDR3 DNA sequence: TGTGCCATCAGTGAGTCGGGGTTCCTGTCCGGGGAGCAGTACGTC.

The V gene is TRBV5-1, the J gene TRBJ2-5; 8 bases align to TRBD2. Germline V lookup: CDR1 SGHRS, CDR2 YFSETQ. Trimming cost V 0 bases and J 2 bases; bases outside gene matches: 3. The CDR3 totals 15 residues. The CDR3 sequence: CASSLAPSGQETQYF. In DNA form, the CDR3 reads TGCGCCAGCAGCTTGGCCCCTAGCGGGCAAGAGACCCAGTACTTC.

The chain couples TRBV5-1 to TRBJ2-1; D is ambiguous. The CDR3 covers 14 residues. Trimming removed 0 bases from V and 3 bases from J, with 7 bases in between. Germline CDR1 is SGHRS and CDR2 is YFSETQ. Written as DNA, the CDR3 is TGCGCCAGCAGCTTGGATGGCGACTACAATGAGCAGTTCTTC. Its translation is CASSLDGDYNEQFF.

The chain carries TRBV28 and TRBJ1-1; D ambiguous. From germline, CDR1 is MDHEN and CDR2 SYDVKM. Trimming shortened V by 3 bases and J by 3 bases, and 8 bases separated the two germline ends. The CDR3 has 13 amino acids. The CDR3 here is CASSFIGDTEAFF. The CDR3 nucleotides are TGTGCCAGCAGTTTTATCGGGGACACTGAAGCTTTCTTT.

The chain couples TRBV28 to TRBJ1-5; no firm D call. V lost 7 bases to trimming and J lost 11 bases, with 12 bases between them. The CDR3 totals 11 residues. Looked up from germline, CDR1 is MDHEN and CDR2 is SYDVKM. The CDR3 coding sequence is TGTGCCAGCACCACGGATCGGGCCCAGCATTTT. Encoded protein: CASTTDRAQHF.

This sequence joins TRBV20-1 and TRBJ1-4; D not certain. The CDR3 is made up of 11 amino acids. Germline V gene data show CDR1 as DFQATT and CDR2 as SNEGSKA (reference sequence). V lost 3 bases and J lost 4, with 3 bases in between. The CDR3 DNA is TGCAGTGCTAGCTATAATGAAAAACTGTTTTTT. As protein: CSASYNEKLFF.

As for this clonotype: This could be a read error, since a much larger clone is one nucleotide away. The CDR3 DNA reads TGCAGCGTTGAAGAGGGGTGGGGTCAGCCCCAGCATTTT. As protein: CSVEEGWGQPQHF. The chain couples TRBV29-1 to TRBJ1-5; D unresolved. V was clipped by 0 bases and J by 6 bases, with 9 bases between them. The germline V gene has CDR1 SQVTM and CDR2 ANQGSEA. This CDR3 comprises 13 residues. The variable domain in full, with the rest retrieved from reference TRBV29-1 and TRBJ1-5, is SAVISQKPSRDICQRGTSLTIQCQVDSQVTMMFWYRQQPGQSLTLIATANQGSEATYESGFVIDKFPISRPNLTFSTLTVSNMSPEDSSIYLCSVEEGWGQPQHFGDGTRLSIL.

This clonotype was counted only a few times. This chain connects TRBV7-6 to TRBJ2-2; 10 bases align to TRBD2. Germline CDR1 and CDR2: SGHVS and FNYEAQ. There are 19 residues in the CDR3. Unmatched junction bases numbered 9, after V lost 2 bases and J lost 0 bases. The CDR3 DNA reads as TGTGCCAGCAGCTTAACCGTCGCTAGCGGGGGCGCGAACACCGGGGAGCTGTTTTTT. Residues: CASSLTVASGGANTGELFF.

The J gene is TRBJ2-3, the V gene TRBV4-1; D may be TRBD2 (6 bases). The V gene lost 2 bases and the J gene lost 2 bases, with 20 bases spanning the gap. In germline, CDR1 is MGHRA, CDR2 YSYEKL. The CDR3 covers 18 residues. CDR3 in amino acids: CASSQWPTGEAPTDTQYF. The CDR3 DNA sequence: TGCGCCAGCAGCCAATGGCCCACGGGAGAAGCTCCCACAGATACGCAGTATTTT.